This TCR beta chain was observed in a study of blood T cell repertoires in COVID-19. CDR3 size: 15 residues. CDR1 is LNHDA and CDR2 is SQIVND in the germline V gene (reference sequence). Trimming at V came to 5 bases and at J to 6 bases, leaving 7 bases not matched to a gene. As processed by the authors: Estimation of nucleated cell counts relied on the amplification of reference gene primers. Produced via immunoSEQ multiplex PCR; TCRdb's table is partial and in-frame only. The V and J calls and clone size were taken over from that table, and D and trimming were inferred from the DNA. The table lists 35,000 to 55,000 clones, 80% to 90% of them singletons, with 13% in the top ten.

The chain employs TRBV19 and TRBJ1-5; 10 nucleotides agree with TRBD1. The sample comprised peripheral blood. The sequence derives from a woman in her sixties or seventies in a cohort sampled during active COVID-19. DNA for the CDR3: TGTGCCAGTAGTTCCCGACAGGGGGCGACTCAGCCCCAGCATTTT. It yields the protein CASSSRQGATQPQHF.